One sample yielded the 28 T cell receptor beta chains listed below, sequenced in a study of cytomegalovirus exposure and HLA in healthy donors. PCR amplification relied on 60 Vbeta primers (plus 13 Jbeta primers). Some clones are missing from TCRdb's copy, which holds only in-frame ones; the method was immunoSEQ multiplex PCR. The data show 120,000 to 150,000 clones, roughly four fifths seen once. The sequenced sample consisted of PBMCs. All receptors come from a woman in her thirties or forties in good health and CMV-seronegative.

The chain combines TRBV15 with TRBJ1-5; TRBD1 aligns across 8 bases. The CDR3 extends over 17 amino acids. Germline V lookup: CDR1 LNHNV, CDR2 YYDKDF (reference sequence). Trimming at V came to 5 bases and at J to 0 bases, leaving 9 bases not matched to a gene. The CDR3 DNA sequence: TGTGCCACCAGCGACAGGGGCGAAGTAAATAGCAATCAGCCCCAGCATTTT. It is translated as CATSDRGEVNSNQPQHF.

The chain carries TRBV11-2 and TRBJ1-5; D gene unclear. The germline V gene encodes CDR1 SGHAT and CDR2 FQNNGV. The CDR3 consists of 14 residues. Trimming stripped 2 bases from V and 0 bases from J, with 5 bases between. The CDR3 DNA reads TGTGCCAGCAGCTTACGAGCTAGCAATCAGCCCCAGCATTTT. Translating gives CASSLRASNQPQHF. The full variable domain, with the rest looked up from reference TRBV11-2 and TRBJ1-5, is EAGVAQSPRYKIIEKRQSVAFWCNPISGHATLYWYQQILGQGPKLLIQFQNNGVVDDSQLPKDRFSAERLKGVDSTLKIQPAKLEDSAVYLCASSLRASNQPQHFGDGTRLSIL.

The rearrangement links TRBV13 to TRBJ2-7; tentative D call: TRBD2 (5 bases). The V and J ends lost 2 bases and 2 bases respectively, with 16 bases between them. The germline gives CDR1 PRHDT, CDR2 FYEKMQ (reference sequence). This CDR3 has 16 residues. CDR3 protein: CASSLRGLSTTYEQYF. CDR3 coding DNA: TGTGCCAGCAGCTTAAGAGGGCTGTCCACGACCTACGAGCAGTACTTC.

The CDR3, as DNA: TGCAGTTTTATCAGCGGGGCAGCGCAGTACTTC. Translating it yields CSFISGAAQYF. This chain joins TRBV29-1 and TRBJ2-7; 7 nucleotides agree with TRBD2. The germline CDR1 and CDR2 sequences are SQVTM and ANQGSEA. The CDR3 loop spans 11 amino acids.

The chain links TRBV7-9 to TRBJ1-2, with 11 bases lining up with TRBD1. The CDR3 extends over 13 amino acids. The ends lost 5 bases at V and 6 bases at J; junction bases unmatched: 2. From germline, CDR1 is SEHNR and CDR2 FQNEAQ (reference sequence). The CDR3 bases are TGTGCCAGCAGCAGGGACAGGGGGGATGGCTACACCTTC. Translated, it gives CASSRDRGDGYTF.

The genes are TRBV7-3 and TRBJ2-1; 8 bases line up with TRBD1. This CDR3 has 14 residues. V dropped 5 bases and J dropped 7; count of bases not matched to a gene: 7. Germline-derived CDR1 and CDR2 are SGHTA and FQGTGA. This CDR3 is CASSATRGQNEQFF. The CDR3, as DNA: TGTGCCAGCAGCGCCACCAGGGGGCAGAATGAGCAGTTCTTC.

The J gene is TRBJ1-3, the V gene TRBV7-2; D is perhaps TRBD1 (6 bases). CDR3 length: 16 residues. The V end was cut by 2 bases, the J end by 0 bases, with 11 bases between. CDR1 is SGHTA and CDR2 is FQGNSA in the germline V gene. The CDR3 DNA reads as TGTGCCAGCAGCTTACGCAGGGGTGACTCTGGAAACACCATATATTTT. Protein: CASSLRRGDSGNTIYF.

V usage is TRBV9 and J usage is TRBJ2-3; D remains ambiguous. This CDR3 is 16 amino acids long. V was cut by 2 bases and J by 0 bases, with 13 bases left in between. The germline V gene has CDR1 SGDLS and CDR2 YYNGEE. The CDR3 DNA reads as TGTGCCAGCAGCGTTTCTAGGTTAACTAGCACAGATACGCAGTATTTT. This sequence encodes CASSVSRLTSTDTQYF.

The chain carries TRBV5-5 and TRBJ1-5; tentatively, D is TRBD1 (5 bases). V was pared by 0 bases and J by 6 bases, with 16 bases between. Germline-derived CDR1 and CDR2 are SGHKS and YYEKEE (reference sequence). The CDR3 covers 16 residues. Here the CDR3 DNA reads TGTGCCAGCAGCTTGGGTAGTGGGGGGTTTGGTCAGCCCCAGCATTTT. Its protein product is CASSLGSGGFGQPQHF. Looking up the rest from reference TRBV5-5 and TRBJ1-5 gives the full variable domain: DAGVTQSPTHLIKTRGQQVTLRCSPISGHKSVSWYQQVLGQGPQFIFQYYEKEERGRGNFPDRFSARQFPNYSSELNVNALLLGDSALYLCASSLGSGGFGQPQHFGDGTRLSIL.

This rearrangement joins TRBV19 to TRBJ2-3; 10 bases map to TRBD2. Germline values: CDR1 LNHDA, CDR2 SQIVND (reference sequence). The CDR3 loop spans 18 amino acids. With 6 bases clipped from V and 2 bases from J, the junction kept 14 bases outside the gene matches. CDR3 nucleotides: TGTGCCAGTAGCCATACTGCCCTAGCGGGAGTCGACACAGATACGCAGTATTTT. Its protein product is CASSHTALAGVDTDTQYF.

This clone was seen a single time. This chain links TRBV4-2 with TRBJ2-7; 7 nucleotides match TRBD2. V was pared by 1 base and J by 5 bases, with 5 bases of the junction left unmatched. This CDR3 spans 14 amino acids. Germline loops: CDR1 LGHNA, CDR2 YNFKEQ. The CDR3: CASSQGLAGDEQYF. For the CDR3, the DNA is TGTGCCAGCAGCCAAGGACTAGCTGGAGACGAGCAGTACTTC.

The chain uses TRBV6-1 and TRBJ1-5, with 9 bases fitting TRBD1. The CDR3 sequence is 16 residues long. Germline lookup yields CDR1 MNHNS and CDR2 SASEGT. With V trimmed by 1 base and J by 4 bases, 5 bases remained unmatched. In DNA, the CDR3 is TGTGCCAGCAGTGAAGGAGAACAGGGGGCAAATCAGCCCCAGCATTTT. Translation: CASSEGEQGANQPQHF.

The chain joins TRBV5-4 to TRBJ2-3; 9 bases align to TRBD1. This CDR3 comprises 14 residues. J was trimmed by 5 bases and V by 4 bases; bases with no gene match: 5. Per germline, CDR1 SGHNT and CDR2 YYREEE (reference sequence). The CDR3 region has the DNA TGTGCCAGCAGCGAGGGACAGGGCATAGATACGCAGTATTTT. Its protein product is CASSEGQGIDTQYF.

The rearrangement links TRBV5-6 to TRBJ1-4; D unresolved. V was cut by 4 bases and J by 5 bases, with 15 bases left in between. This CDR3 comprises 15 residues. Germline CDR1 reads SGHDT; CDR2 reads YYEEEE. The CDR3 is CASSLPQTPNEKLFF. The CDR3 bases are TGTGCCAGCAGCCTCCCACAGACGCCAAATGAAAAACTGTTTTTT.

The V gene is TRBV6-5, the J gene TRBJ1-4; 11 bases map to TRBD1. CDR1 and CDR2 from the germline V gene are MNHEY and SVGAGI. With V trimmed by 6 bases and J by 8 bases, 5 bases remained unmatched. The CDR3 spans 14 residues. Written as DNA, the CDR3 is TGTGCCAGCAGCTTAGGACAGGGGGCCGAAAAACTGTTTTTT. Translated: CASSLGQGAEKLFF.

The genes are TRBV28 and TRBJ2-7; 8 nucleotides agree with TRBD2. CDR3 size: 16 residues. The junction had 20 bases not matched to a gene; V was cut back by 7 bases and J by 9 bases. CDR1 and CDR2 (germline): MDHEN, SYDVKM. In DNA, the CDR3 is TGTGCCAGCAAAGCCCTGAGAAGCGGGAGCCCATCTGCGCAGTACTTC. The encoded protein is CASKALRSGSPSAQYF.

This clone was observed a single time. This chain uses TRBV5-8 with TRBJ2-3, with a tentative D call TRBD2 (7 bases). Germline loops: CDR1 SGHTS, CDR2 YDEGEE. CDR3 size: 16 residues. V was trimmed by 4 bases and J by 4 bases, leaving 19 bases between them. CDR3 amino acids: CASSPEGEGLSDTQYF. The DNA of the CDR3 is TGTGCCAGCAGCCCGGAGGGGGAGGGCCTCTCAGATACGCAGTATTTT.

The rearrangement joins TRBV7-9 to TRBJ1-1; 7 bases line up with TRBD1. Unmatched junction bases numbered 6, after V lost 6 bases and J lost 11 bases. The CDR3 consists of 11 residues. The germline gives CDR1 SEHNR, CDR2 FQNEAQ (reference sequence). The CDR3 bases are TGTGCCAGCAGATCGACAGGGTGGGCTTTCTTT. This encodes CASRSTGWAFF.

This clone was seen a handful of times. V is TRBV5-1 and J is TRBJ2-3, with a weak D call TRBD1 (6 bases). The CDR3 runs 14 residues. Germline V gene sequence: CDR1 SGHRS, CDR2 YFSETQ. The V gene lost 2 bases and the J gene lost 3 bases, with 10 bases spanning the gap. CDR3 DNA sequence: TGCGCCAGCAGCTTCCGCAGGGGAACAGATACGCAGTATTTT. Protein product: CASSFRRGTDTQYF. The variable domain in full, with the rest retrieved from reference TRBV5-1 and TRBJ2-3, is KAGVTQTPRYLIKTRGQQVTLSCSPISGHRSVSWYQQTPGQGLQFLFEYFSETQRNKGNFPGRFSGRQFSNSRSEMNVSTLELGDSALYLCASSFRRGTDTQYFGPGTRLTVL.

The V and J genes are TRBV28 and TRBJ2-1; TRBD2 agrees at 9 bases. The trim removed 3 bases at V and 15 bases at J, leaving 9 bases unmatched. The length of the CDR3 is 13 residues. Germline-derived CDR1 and CDR2 are MDHEN and SYDVKM. CDR3 sequence reads: CASSFLNSGRRFF. For the CDR3, the DNA is TGTGCCAGCAGTTTCCTCAATAGCGGGAGAAGGTTCTTC.

The V gene is TRBV13, the J gene TRBJ2-3; TRBD2 matches at 13 bases. V trimming: 2 bases; J trimming: 3 bases; junction bases outside the gene matches: 8. Germline V lookup: CDR1 PRHDT, CDR2 FYEKMQ (reference sequence). This CDR3 spans 18 amino acids. The CDR3 DNA reads as TGTGCCAGCAGCTTAAGACTAGCGGGAGGATTCCGAACAGATACGCAGTATTTT. Its protein product is CASSLRLAGGFRTDTQYF.

The genes are TRBV7-9 and TRBJ2-7, with 7 positions matching TRBD2. Germline-derived CDR1 and CDR2 are SEHNR and FQNEAQ (reference sequence). The V gene end was trimmed by 3 bases and the J gene end by 3 bases; junction bases not matched to a gene: 2. The CDR3 contains 13 residues. The CDR3 protein is CASSFRGDYEQYF. DNA of the CDR3: TGTGCCAGCAGCTTTCGGGGGGACTACGAGCAGTACTTC.

The CDR3 loop is CASSLVEGFEKLFF. CDR3 DNA sequence: TGTGCCAGCAGCTTGGTGGAGGGGTTTGAAAAACTGTTTTTT. V usage is TRBV7-2 and J usage is TRBJ1-4, with a tentative D call TRBD1 (5 bases). Germline-derived CDR1 and CDR2 are SGHTA and FQGNSA. With 3 bases removed from V and 7 bases from J, the gap between germline ends came to 12 bases. The CDR3 length is 14 residues.

This chain connects TRBV6-6 to TRBJ2-7, with D possibly TRBD1 on 6 matching bases. The CDR3 sequence is 16 residues long. The ends were cut back, 4 bases at V and 1 base at J, with 17 bases in the middle. Germline assignment: CDR1 MNHNY and CDR2 SVGAGI (reference sequence). Written as DNA, the CDR3 is TGTGCCAGCAGTTCACGAGACAGGACCTTATCCTACGAGCAGTACTTC. This encodes CASSSRDRTLSYEQYF.

The CDR3 sequence is CASSLNAGNEKLFF. The CDR3 DNA reads TGCGCCAGCAGCTTGAACGCAGGGAATGAAAAACTGTTTTTT. The chain couples TRBV5-1 to TRBJ1-4, with D maybe TRBD1 (5 bases). The germline V gene encodes CDR1 SGHRS and CDR2 YFSETQ. The V end was cut by 1 base, the J end by 5 bases, with 9 bases between. The CDR3 is made up of 14 amino acids.

The chain has TRBV29-1 and TRBJ2-7; 7 nucleotides line up with TRBD1. J lost 6 bases, V lost 4 bases, and 6 bases had no gene match. Germline V gene lookup returns CDR1 SQVTM and CDR2 ANQGSEA. CDR3 length: 12 amino acids. Here the CDR3 DNA reads TGCAGCGTTGGCGAGGGGGCTCTCGAGCAGTACTTC. Translating it yields CSVGEGALEQYF.

This clone was observed a handful of times. V usage is TRBV9 and J usage is TRBJ1-1; D is uncertain. This CDR3 spans 13 amino acids. Germline-derived CDR1 and CDR2 are SGDLS and YYNGEE. Trimming took 0 bases from V and 11 from J, leaving 14 bases between them. CDR3 coding DNA: TGTGCCAGCAGCGTAGGGGCCATCCCGGGGGCTTTCTTT. It codes for CASSVGAIPGAFF.

In this sample, this clone turned up a few times. V usage is TRBV5-1 and J usage is TRBJ1-1; 7 nucleotides match TRBD1. CDR1 and CDR2 from the germline V gene are SGHRS and YFSETQ. The J segment lost 1 base and the V segment lost 4 bases, leaving 7 bases of the junction unmatched. The CDR3 has 15 residues. CDR3 residues: CASSVTGTENTEAFF. CDR3 bases: TGCGCCAGCAGCGTAACCGGGACAGAGAACACTGAAGCTTTCTTT.